This T cell receptor (beta chain) was recorded in a study of cytomegalovirus exposure and HLA in healthy donors. Germline CDR1 reads SNHLY; CDR2 reads FYNNEI. Trimming cost V 5 bases and J 4 bases, with 14 bases left between them. This CDR3 spans 14 amino acids. The protocol was immunoSEQ multiplex PCR, while the TCRdb copy is restricted to in-frame clones and leaves out a portion. This repertoire shows around 74,000 clones, around 85% found once; its top ten account for 3%. The sequenced material came from PBMCs. The receptor was isolated from a man aged 25 to 40 in good health and CMV-seronegative. V is TRBV2 and J is TRBJ1-2; D perhaps matches TRBD1 (5 bases). Here the CDR3 DNA reads TGTGCCAGCAGTCATAGTACAGGACCCTATGGCTACACCTTC. Encoded protein: CASSHSTGPYGYTF. The whole variable domain, remainder taken from reference TRBV2 and TRBJ1-2, is EPEVTQTPSHQVTQMGQEVILRCVPISNHLYFYWYRQILGQKVEFLVSFYNNEISEKSEIFDDQFSVERPDGSNFTLKIRSTKLEDSAMYFCASSHSTGPYGYTFGSGTRLTVV.